What follows are 17 T cell receptor beta chains derived from one specimen sequenced in a study of OX40 agonist ivuxolimab in advanced cancers. Repertoires were generated with immunoSEQ multiplex PCR, while TCRdb's copy carries only in-frame clones and drops some. The table includes roughly 72,000 clones, 75% to 90% detected once. The input for sequencing was CD4+ or CD8+ T cells sorted from blood, taken in a trial of the OX40 agonist ivuxolimab. These receptors originate from an adult with an advanced solid tumor such as melanoma, head and neck, liver or kidney cancer.

The rearrangement links TRBV28 to TRBJ1-1; D call uncertain. The CDR3 covers 11 residues. The V gene lost 4 bases and the J gene lost 7 bases, with 7 bases spanning the gap. Germline V gene sequence: CDR1 MDHEN, CDR2 SYDVKM. As DNA, the CDR3 is TGTGCCAGCAGTTCATGGAGTGAAGCTTTCTTT. Translating it yields CASSSWSEAFF. Full variable domain (remainder filled in from reference TRBV28 and TRBJ1-1): DVKVTQSSRYLVKRTGEKVFLECVQDMDHENMFWYRQDPGLGLRLIYFSYDVKMKEKGDIPEGYSVSREKKERFSLILESASTNQTSMYLCASSSWSEAFFGQGTRLTVV.

The chain combines TRBV5-4 with TRBJ2-3; 13 bases are a match to TRBD2. The CDR3 consists of 16 residues. Germline-derived CDR1 and CDR2 are SGHNT and YYREEE (reference sequence). After removal of 4 bases from V and 6 bases from J, the junction contained 8 bases not matched to a gene. The CDR3 here is CASSAGLAGVYDTQYF. The CDR3 DNA reads TGTGCCAGCAGCGCCGGACTAGCGGGAGTTTACGATACGCAGTATTTT.

V usage is TRBV6-6 and J usage is TRBJ2-1; 10 bases agree with TRBD1. The CDR3 is 16 residues long. CDR1 is MNHNY and CDR2 is SVGAGI in the germline V gene (reference sequence). V lost 6 bases and J lost 9; bases outside the gene matches: 14. CDR3 residues: CASSPHRQGALVEQFF. CDR3 bases: TGTGCCAGCAGCCCTCACCGACAGGGGGCTTTGGTTGAGCAGTTCTTC.

This chain links TRBV6-1 with TRBJ1-3; D may be TRBD1 (5 bases). The V end was cut by 2 bases, the J end by 2 bases, with 10 bases between. The germline CDR1 and CDR2 sequences are MNHNS and SASEGT. The CDR3 is 15 amino acids. CDR3 in amino acids: CASSEQVGPGNTIYF. The DNA for the CDR3 is TGTGCCAGCAGTGAACAGGTGGGGCCTGGAAACACCATATATTTT.

This clone was counted only a few times. J is TRBJ1-5 and V is TRBV28; the D is unclear. Trimming left V 1 base short and J 4 bases short, with 5 bases between. Germline CDR1 MDHEN, CDR2 SYDVKM. This CDR3 is built from 13 residues. The CDR3 is CASSLFGNQPQHF. The CDR3 region has the DNA TGTGCCAGCAGTTTATTCGGTAATCAGCCCCAGCATTTT.

J is TRBJ2-5 and V is TRBV5-1; D possibly uses TRBD1 or TRBD2 (5 bases each). The CDR3 contains 15 residues. With 0 bases removed from V and 5 bases from J, the gap between germline ends came to 14 bases. Germline CDR1 reads SGHRS; CDR2 reads YFSETQ. The DNA for the CDR3 is TGCGCCAGCAGCTTGGGAGGGACCCCGCTCGAGACCCAGTACTTC. This translates into CASSLGGTPLETQYF.

This chain's CDR3 is CASSPKGGTNEKLFF. The CDR3 coding sequence is TGTGCCAGCAGCCCAAAAGGTGGTACTAATGAAAAACTGTTTTTT. This chain connects TRBV11-2 to TRBJ1-4; D not resolved. This CDR3 spans 15 amino acids. V lost 5 bases and J lost 2, with 12 bases in between. Germline lookup yields CDR1 SGHAT and CDR2 FQNNGV. The full variable domain, its missing parts supplied by reference TRBV11-2 and TRBJ1-4, is EAGVAQSPRYKIIEKRQSVAFWCNPISGHATLYWYQQILGQGPKLLIQFQNNGVVDDSQLPKDRFSAERLKGVDSTLKIQPAKLEDSAVYLCASSPKGGTNEKLFFGSGTQLSVL.

The rearrangement links TRBV4-1 to TRBJ1-6; weak D call: TRBD1 (5 bases). Germline V gene data show CDR1 as MGHRA and CDR2 as YSYEKL. Trimming pared 5 bases from V and 8 bases from J, leaving 13 bases between. The CDR3 has 14 residues. The CDR3 is CASSFPGSYSPLHF. The CDR3 DNA reads TGCGCCAGCAGCTTCCCAGGGTCGTATTCACCCCTCCACTTT.

The rearrangement uses TRBV19 and TRBJ2-3, with TRBD2 matching 13 bases. Germline values: CDR1 LNHDA, CDR2 SQIVND (reference sequence). V lost 9 bases to trimming and J lost 7 bases; unmatched junction nucleotides: 22. The CDR3 spans 19 residues. CDR3 region: CASAFLLTGLAGPANTQYF. In DNA, the CDR3 is TGTGCCAGCGCCTTTCTACTGACGGGACTAGCGGGGCCGGCAAATACGCAGTATTTT.

As to this clone: At one end, the junction sequence differs from germline, possibly due to a read error. This chain connects TRBV7-9 to TRBJ2-6, with D perhaps assigned TRBD1 or TRBD2 (5 bases each). Per the germline V gene, CDR1 is SEHNR and CDR2 is FQNEAQ (reference sequence). The CDR3 covers 12 residues. CDR3 nucleotides: TGTGCCAGCAGCCCATATATGGGACCGCAAGGTTTC. Translation gives CASSPYMGPQGF.

This rearrangement joins TRBV19 to TRBJ1-3; 7 nucleotides match TRBD1. The CDR3 covers 14 residues. After removal of 5 bases from V and 1 base from J, the junction contained 2 bases not matched to a gene. Germline lookup yields CDR1 LNHDA and CDR2 SQIVND (reference sequence). This chain's CDR3 is CASSLQGSGNTIYF. The CDR3 nucleotides are TGTGCCAGTAGTTTACAGGGGTCTGGAAACACCATATATTTT.

The rearrangement uses TRBV6-6 and TRBJ2-5; D perhaps matches TRBD1 (6 bases). The CDR3 covers 14 residues. V was shortened by 7 bases and J by 5 bases, with 17 bases between the two germline ends. Germline CDR1 reads MNHNY; CDR2 reads SVGAGI (reference sequence). CDR3 in amino acids: CASNAQGPHETQYF. The CDR3 DNA reads as TGTGCCAGCAATGCTCAGGGGCCGCACGAGACCCAGTACTTC.

The chain carries TRBV5-5 and TRBJ2-7; D is tentatively TRBD1 or TRBD2 (5 bases each). The CDR3 has 14 residues. Deletions cut 5 bases from V and 7 bases from J, with 19 bases between. Germline V gene lookup returns CDR1 SGHKS and CDR2 YYEKEE (reference sequence). The CDR3 DNA reads TGTGCCAGCAGTTATTCAGGGACCCCACGAGAGCAGTACTTC. Its protein is CASSYSGTPREQYF.

This clone was detected only a few times. The chain is built from TRBV5-1 and TRBJ1-1; TRBD1 is a possible D gene (6 bases). The CDR3 runs to 14 residues. V lost 1 base, J lost 4 bases, and 11 bases lay in between. Germline CDR1 SGHRS, CDR2 YFSETQ. The CDR3 region has the DNA TGCGCCAGCAGCTTGCGGGGGGCCGGCACTGAAGCTTTCTTT. This sequence encodes CASSLRGAGTEAFF.

This clone is a singleton in its sample. The rearrangement uses TRBV5-1 and TRBJ2-7, with D perhaps TRBD1 (6 bases). The V end was cut by 4 bases, the J end by 4 bases, with 21 bases between. This CDR3 has 16 residues. The germline gives CDR1 SGHRS, CDR2 YFSETQ. The CDR3 DNA reads as TGCGCCAGCAGCGCCCGACAGGCGCCGATGTATTACGAGCAGTACTTC. Translated, it gives CASSARQAPMYYEQYF.

This clone was seen just once. The gene calls are TRBV6-5 and TRBJ2-7; 7 nucleotides line up with TRBD2. The germline V gene has CDR1 MNHEY and CDR2 SVGAGI. The CDR3 length is 13 residues. The trim removed 11 bases at V and 4 bases at J, leaving 11 bases unmatched. The CDR3 DNA is TGTGCCGCGGGGCGCGGGAGTGGGTACGAGCAGTACTTC. Its translation is CAAGRGSGYEQYF.

This rearrangement joins TRBV5-4 to TRBJ1-4; tentatively, D is TRBD1 (5 bases). Per the germline V gene, CDR1 is SGHNT and CDR2 is YYREEE (reference sequence). The CDR3 totals 15 residues. Trimming stripped 4 bases from V and 4 bases from J, with 14 bases between. CDR3 loop: CASSPNPGLNEKLFF. In DNA, the CDR3 is TGTGCCAGCAGCCCGAACCCAGGGCTTAATGAAAAACTGTTTTTT.